One sample yielded the 5 T cell receptor beta chains listed below, sequenced in a study of cytomegalovirus exposure and HLA in healthy donors. Here immunoSEQ multiplex PCR was the method, and the copy in TCRdb shows in-frame clones only, minus some. The table records some 230,000 clones, 90% to 95% of them present only once. Specimen: PBMCs. The receptors originated from a woman aged 18-35 years in good health and CMV-seronegative.

This clone has only one observation. The chain carries TRBV5-5 and TRBJ1-1, with D possibly matching TRBD1 (5 bases). This CDR3 is built from 12 residues. The ends were cut back, 0 bases at V and 6 bases at J, with 6 bases in the middle. In germline, CDR1 is SGHKS, CDR2 YYEKEE (reference sequence). The CDR3 sequence: CASSLETAEAFF. The CDR3 DNA sequence: TGTGCCAGCAGCTTGGAGACAGCTGAAGCTTTCTTT.

The chain employs TRBV2 and TRBJ2-7; TRBD2 aligns across 10 bases. The J segment lost 7 bases and the V segment lost 8 bases, leaving 11 bases of the junction unmatched. CDR1 is SNHLY and CDR2 is FYNNEI in the germline V gene. There are 14 residues in the CDR3. The DNA of the CDR3 is TGTGCCAGCCCAGCGGGAGGGCGCATGGGGGAGCAGTACTTC. This sequence encodes CASPAGGRMGEQYF.

The chain has TRBV4-1 and TRBJ2-7; perhaps TRBD2 as D (6 bases). Germline CDR1 and CDR2: MGHRA and YSYEKL. CDR3 size: 15 residues. V was pared by 0 bases and J by 6 bases, with 15 bases between. CDR3 sequence: CASSQEGPGGFEQYF. CDR3 nucleotide sequence: TGCGCCAGCAGCCAAGAAGGACCCGGGGGTTTCGAGCAGTACTTC.

This chain links TRBV23-1 with TRBJ1-4; 8 positions agree with TRBD1. TRBV23-1 is an ORF, with its function uncertain. The CDR3 extends over 14 amino acids. The V segment lost 2 bases and the J segment 6 bases; nucleotides outside the gene matches: 2. Here the CDR3 reads CASSQDRGDEKLFF. In DNA, the CDR3 is TGCGCCAGCAGTCAAGACAGGGGCGATGAAAAACTGTTTTTT.

The rearrangement joins TRBV6-5 to TRBJ1-1; D is unresolved. The CDR3 covers 14 residues. V lost 6 bases to trimming and J lost 2 bases, with 13 bases between them. Germline-derived CDR1 and CDR2 are MNHEY and SVGAGI. This chain's CDR3 is CASRPLYTNTEAFF. CDR3 bases: TGTGCCAGCAGGCCCCTTTACACAAACACTGAAGCTTTCTTT.